Presented here are 3 T cell receptor beta chains from one specimen sequenced in a study of T-cell reconstitution after alpha-beta-depleted transplantation in children. Unique molecular identifiers were used in preparing the TCRbeta library. TCRdb redid the calling of the PCR reads with MiXCR, one entry per CDR3 protein. The table has roughly 500,000 distinct CDR3 sequences, roughly an eighth seen once. Sequences were derived from PBMCs from the stem cell graft donor, sampled from the stem cell graft. All receptors come from a human donor who donated a stem cell graft to a child with combined immunodeficiency.

This clonotype was seen more than once but under ten times. The chain combines TRBV5-1 with TRBJ1-6; no clear D. The germline gives CDR1 SGHRS, CDR2 YFSETQ. The CDR3 runs 13 residues. The ends were cut back, 0 bases at V and 8 bases at J, with 6 bases in the middle. For the CDR3, the DNA is TGCGCCAGCAGCTTGGGAAGGGATTCACCCCTCCACTTT. Its translation: CASSLGRDSPLHF.

The chain couples TRBV10-3 to TRBJ2-7; TRBD1 is a possible D gene (5 bases). Trimming removed 3 bases at V and 2 bases at J, with 11 bases between. This CDR3 is built from 14 residues. Germline V gene sequence: CDR1 ENHRY, CDR2 SYGVKD. The CDR3 protein is CAISDRTKTYEQYF. The CDR3 bases are TGTGCCATCAGTGATCGGACAAAGACCTACGAGCAGTACTTC.

The V gene is TRBV29-1, the J gene TRBJ2-5, with D unresolved. Trimming stripped 0 bases from V and 13 bases from J, with 12 bases between. This CDR3 is built from 11 residues. The germline CDR1 and CDR2 sequences are SQVTM and ANQGSEA. The CDR3 sequence is CSVEEGDQRYF. DNA of the CDR3: TGCAGCGTTGAAGAGGGCGACCAACGGTACTTC.